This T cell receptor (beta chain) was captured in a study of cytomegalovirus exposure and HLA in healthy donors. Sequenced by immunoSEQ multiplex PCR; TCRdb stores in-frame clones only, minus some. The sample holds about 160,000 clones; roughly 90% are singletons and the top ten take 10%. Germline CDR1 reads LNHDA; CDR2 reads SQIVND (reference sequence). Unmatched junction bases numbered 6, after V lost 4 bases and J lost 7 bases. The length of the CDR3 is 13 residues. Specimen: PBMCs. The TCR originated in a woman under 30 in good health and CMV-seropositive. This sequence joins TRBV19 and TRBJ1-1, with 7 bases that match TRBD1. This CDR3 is CASSREGQNEAFF. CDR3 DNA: TGTGCCAGTAGTAGAGAGGGACAGAATGAAGCTTTCTTT. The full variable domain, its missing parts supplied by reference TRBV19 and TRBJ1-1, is DGGITQSPKYLFRKEGQNVTLSCEQNLNHDAMYWYRQDPGQGLRLIYYSQIVNDFQKGDIAEGYSVSREKKESFPLTVTSAQKNPTAFYLCASSREGQNEAFFGQGTRLTVV.